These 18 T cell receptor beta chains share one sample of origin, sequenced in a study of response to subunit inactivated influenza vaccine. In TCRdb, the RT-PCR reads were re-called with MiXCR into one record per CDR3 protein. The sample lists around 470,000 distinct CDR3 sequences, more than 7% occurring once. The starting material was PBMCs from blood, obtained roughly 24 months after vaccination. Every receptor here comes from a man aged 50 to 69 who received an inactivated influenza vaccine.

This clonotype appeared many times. The CDR3 nucleotides read TGCGCCAGCAGCTTTTGGAGGGGCACCGGGGAGCTGTTTTTT. This sequence encodes CASSFWRGTGELFF. V gene TRBV5-1 combines with J gene TRBJ2-2; tentative D call: TRBD2 (6 bases). Per the germline V gene, CDR1 is SGHRS and CDR2 is YFSETQ. The CDR3 has 14 amino acids. V was pared by 2 bases and J by 4 bases, with 9 bases between.

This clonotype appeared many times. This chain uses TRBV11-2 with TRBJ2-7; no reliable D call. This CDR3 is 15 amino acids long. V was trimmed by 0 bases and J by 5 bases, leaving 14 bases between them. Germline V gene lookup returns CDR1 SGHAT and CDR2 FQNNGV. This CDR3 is CASSLERWQANEQYF. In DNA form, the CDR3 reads TGTGCCAGCAGCTTAGAAAGGTGGCAGGCCAACGAGCAGTACTTC.

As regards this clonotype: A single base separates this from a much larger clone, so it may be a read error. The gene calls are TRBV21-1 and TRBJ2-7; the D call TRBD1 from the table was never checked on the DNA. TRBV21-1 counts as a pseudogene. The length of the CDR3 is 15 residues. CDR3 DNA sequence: TGTGTCAGCGAACCCAGGGGCGGGAGGGCCCACGAGCAGTACTTC. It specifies CVSEPRGGRAHEQYF.

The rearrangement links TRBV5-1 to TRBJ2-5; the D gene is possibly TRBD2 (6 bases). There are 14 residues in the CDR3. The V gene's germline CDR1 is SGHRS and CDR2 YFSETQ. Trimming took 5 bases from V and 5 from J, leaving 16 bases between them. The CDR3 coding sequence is TGCGCCAGCAGTGGGGCTAGCGAGTCGGAGACCCAGTACTTC. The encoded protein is CASSGASESETQYF.

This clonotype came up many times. The CDR3 region is CASSLGRGFGYTF. In DNA form, the CDR3 reads TGCGCCAGCAGCTTGGGCAGGGGGTTTGGCTACACCTTC. This rearrangement joins TRBV5-1 to TRBJ1-2, with 7 bases fitting TRBD1. Per germline, CDR1 SGHRS and CDR2 YFSETQ. CDR3 length equals 13 residues. V was clipped by 0 bases and J by 7 bases; unmatched bases: 3.

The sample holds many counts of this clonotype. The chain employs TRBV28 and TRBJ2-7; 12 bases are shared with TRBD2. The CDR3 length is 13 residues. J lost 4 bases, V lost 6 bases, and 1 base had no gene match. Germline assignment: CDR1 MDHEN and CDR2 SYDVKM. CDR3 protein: CASRTSGSYEQYF. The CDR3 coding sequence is TGTGCCAGCAGGACTAGCGGGAGTTACGAGCAGTACTTC.

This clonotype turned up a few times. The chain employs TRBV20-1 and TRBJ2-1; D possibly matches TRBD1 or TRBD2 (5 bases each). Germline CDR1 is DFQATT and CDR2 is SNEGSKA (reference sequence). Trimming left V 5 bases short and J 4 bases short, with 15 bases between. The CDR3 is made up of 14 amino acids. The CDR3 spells CSAGRDPVYNEQFF. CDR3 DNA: TGCAGTGCTGGCCGGGACCCAGTTTACAATGAGCAGTTCTTC.

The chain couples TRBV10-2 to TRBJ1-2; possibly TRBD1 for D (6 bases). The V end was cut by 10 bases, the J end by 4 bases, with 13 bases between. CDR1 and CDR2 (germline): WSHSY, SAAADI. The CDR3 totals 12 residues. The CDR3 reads CATMTGAYGYTF. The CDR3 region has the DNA TGCGCCACTATGACAGGAGCCTATGGCTACACCTTC.

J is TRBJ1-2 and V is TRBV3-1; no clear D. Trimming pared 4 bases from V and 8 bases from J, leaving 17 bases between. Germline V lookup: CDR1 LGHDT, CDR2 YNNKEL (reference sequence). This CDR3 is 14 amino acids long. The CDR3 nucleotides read TGTGCCAGCAGCCGTCCTGGTTTTGGGCGAGGCTACACCTTC. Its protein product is CASSRPGFGRGYTF.

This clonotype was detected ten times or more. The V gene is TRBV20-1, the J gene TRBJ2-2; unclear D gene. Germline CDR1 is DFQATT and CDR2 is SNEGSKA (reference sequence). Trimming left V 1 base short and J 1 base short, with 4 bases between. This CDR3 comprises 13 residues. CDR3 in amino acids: CSARGGNTGELFF. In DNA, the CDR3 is TGCAGTGCTAGAGGCGGGAACACCGGGGAGCTGTTTTTT.

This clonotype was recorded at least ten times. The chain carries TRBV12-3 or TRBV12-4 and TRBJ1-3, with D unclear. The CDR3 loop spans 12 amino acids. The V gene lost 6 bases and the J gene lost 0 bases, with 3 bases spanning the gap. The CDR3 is CASRNSGNTIYF. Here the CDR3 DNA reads TGTGCCAGCAGGAACTCTGGAAACACCATATATTTT.

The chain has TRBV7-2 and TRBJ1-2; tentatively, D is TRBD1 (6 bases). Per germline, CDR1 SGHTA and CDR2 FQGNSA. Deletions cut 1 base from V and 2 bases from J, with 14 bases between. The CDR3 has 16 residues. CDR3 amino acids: CASSLGGTSPNYGYTF. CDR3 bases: TGTGCCAGCAGCTTAGGGGGGACATCTCCGAACTATGGCTACACCTTC.

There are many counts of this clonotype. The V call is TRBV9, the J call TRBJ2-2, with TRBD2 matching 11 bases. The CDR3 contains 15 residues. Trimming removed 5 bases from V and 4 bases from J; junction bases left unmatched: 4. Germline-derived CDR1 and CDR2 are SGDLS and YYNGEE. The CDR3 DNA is TGTGCCAGCAGTGCAGGACTAGCGGGCACCGGGGAGCTGTTTTTT. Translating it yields CASSAGLAGTGELFF.

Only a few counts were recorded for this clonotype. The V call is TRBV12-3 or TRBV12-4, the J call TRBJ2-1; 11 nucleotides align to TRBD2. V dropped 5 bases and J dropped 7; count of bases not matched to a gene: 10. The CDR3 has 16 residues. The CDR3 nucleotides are TGTGCCAGCAGTCCGTTACTAGCGGGAGCGGGGAATGAGCAGTTCTTC. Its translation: CASSPLLAGAGNEQFF.

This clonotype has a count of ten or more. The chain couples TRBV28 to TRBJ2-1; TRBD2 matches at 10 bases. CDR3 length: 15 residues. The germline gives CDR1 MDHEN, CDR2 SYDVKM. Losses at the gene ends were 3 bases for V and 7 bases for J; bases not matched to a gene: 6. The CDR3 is CASSFSSGRVNEQFF. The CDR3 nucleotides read TGTGCCAGCAGTTTTTCTAGCGGGAGAGTGAATGAGCAGTTCTTC. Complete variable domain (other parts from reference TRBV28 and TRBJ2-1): DVKVTQSSRYLVKRTGEKVFLECVQDMDHENMFWYRQDPGLGLRLIYFSYDVKMKEKGDIPEGYSVSREKKERFSLILESASTNQTSMYLCASSFSSGRVNEQFFGPGTRLTVL.

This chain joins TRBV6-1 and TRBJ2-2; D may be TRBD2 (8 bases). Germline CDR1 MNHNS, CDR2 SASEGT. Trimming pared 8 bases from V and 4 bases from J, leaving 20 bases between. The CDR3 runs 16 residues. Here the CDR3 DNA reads TGTGCCAGCCAGGACAGGCTAGCGGGTCTCACCGGGGAGCTGTTTTTT. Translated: CASQDRLAGLTGELFF.

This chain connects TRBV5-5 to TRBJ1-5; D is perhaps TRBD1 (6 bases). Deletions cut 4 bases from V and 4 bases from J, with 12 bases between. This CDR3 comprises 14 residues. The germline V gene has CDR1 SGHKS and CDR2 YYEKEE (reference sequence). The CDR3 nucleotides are TGTGCCAGCAGCCCCGGACAGCAAAATCAGCCCCAGCATTTT. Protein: CASSPGQQNQPQHF.

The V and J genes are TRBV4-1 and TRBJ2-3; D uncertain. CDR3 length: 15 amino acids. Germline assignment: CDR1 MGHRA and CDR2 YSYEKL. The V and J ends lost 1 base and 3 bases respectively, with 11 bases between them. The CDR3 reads CASSQAGQVTDTQYF. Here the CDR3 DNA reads TGCGCCAGCAGCCAAGCTGGCCAGGTAACAGATACGCAGTATTTT.